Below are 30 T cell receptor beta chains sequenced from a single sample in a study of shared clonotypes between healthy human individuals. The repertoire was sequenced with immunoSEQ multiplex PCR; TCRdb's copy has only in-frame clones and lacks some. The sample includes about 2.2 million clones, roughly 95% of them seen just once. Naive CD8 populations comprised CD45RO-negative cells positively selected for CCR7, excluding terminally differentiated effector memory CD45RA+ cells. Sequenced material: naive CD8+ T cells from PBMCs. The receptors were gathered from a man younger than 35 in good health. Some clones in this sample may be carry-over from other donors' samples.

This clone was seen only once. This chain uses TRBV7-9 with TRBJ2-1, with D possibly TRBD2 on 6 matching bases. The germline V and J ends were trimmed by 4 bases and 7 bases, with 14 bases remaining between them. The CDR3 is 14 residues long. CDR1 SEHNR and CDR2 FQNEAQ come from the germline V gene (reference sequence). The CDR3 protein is CASSSGLMPNEQFF. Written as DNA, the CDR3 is TGTGCCAGCAGCTCCGGACTAATGCCGAATGAGCAGTTCTTC.

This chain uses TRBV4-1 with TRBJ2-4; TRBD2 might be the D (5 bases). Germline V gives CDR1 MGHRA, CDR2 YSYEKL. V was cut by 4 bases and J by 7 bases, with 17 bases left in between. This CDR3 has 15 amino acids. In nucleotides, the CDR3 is TGCGCCAGCAGCCGCGGACCCGGACTGGGGAACATTCAGTACTTC. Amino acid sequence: CASSRGPGLGNIQYF.

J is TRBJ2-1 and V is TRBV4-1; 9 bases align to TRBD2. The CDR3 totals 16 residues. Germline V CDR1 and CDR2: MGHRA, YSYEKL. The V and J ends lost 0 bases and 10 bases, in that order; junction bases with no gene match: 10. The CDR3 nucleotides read TGCGCCAGCAGCCAAGAGAGGGTATTCGCGGGGGGGGAGCAGTTCTTC. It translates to CASSQERVFAGGEQFF.

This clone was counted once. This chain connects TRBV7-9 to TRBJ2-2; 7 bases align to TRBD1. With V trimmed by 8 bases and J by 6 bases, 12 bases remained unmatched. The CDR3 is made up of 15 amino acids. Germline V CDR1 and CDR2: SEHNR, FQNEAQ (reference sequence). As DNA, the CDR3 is TGTGCCAGCTTGGGCCGGGACAGTTTCGCCGGGGAGCTGTTTTTT. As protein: CASLGRDSFAGELFF.

This chain's CDR3 is CASRDSRGGSHF. The CDR3 nucleotides read TGTGCCAGCAGGGACAGCAGAGGGGGGTCCCATTTT. The rearrangement links TRBV27 to TRBJ1-5; possibly TRBD1 for D (6 bases). CDR3 size: 12 residues. The ends were cut back, 6 bases at V and 16 bases at J, with 19 bases in the middle. Per germline, CDR1 MNHEY and CDR2 SMNVEV (reference sequence).

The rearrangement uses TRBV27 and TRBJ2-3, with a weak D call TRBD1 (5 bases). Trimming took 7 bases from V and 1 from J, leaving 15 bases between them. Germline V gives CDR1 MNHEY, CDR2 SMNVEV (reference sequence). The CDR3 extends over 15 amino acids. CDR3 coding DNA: TGTGCCAGCACCCGCGTTCCCAGGGGCACAGATACGCAGTATTTT. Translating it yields CASTRVPRGTDTQYF.

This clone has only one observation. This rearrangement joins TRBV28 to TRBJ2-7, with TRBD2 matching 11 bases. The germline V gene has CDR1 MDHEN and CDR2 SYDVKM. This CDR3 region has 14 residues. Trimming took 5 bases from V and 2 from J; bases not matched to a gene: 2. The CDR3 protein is CASSSSGRAYEQYF. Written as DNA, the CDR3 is TGTGCCAGCAGTAGTAGCGGGAGGGCCTACGAGCAGTACTTC.

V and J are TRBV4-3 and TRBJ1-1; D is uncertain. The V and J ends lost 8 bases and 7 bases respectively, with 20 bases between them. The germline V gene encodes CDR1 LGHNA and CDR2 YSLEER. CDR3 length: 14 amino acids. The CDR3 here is CASGPTREWGEAFF. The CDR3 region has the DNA TGCGCCAGCGGACCAACGAGGGAATGGGGTGAAGCTTTCTTT.

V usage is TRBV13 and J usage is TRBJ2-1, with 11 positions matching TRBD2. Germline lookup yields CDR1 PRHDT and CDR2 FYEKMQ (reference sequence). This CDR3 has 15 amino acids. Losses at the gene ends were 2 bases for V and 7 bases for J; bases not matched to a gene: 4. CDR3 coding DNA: TGTGCCAGCAGCTTAAGGACTAGCGGGTTAAATGAGCAGTTCTTC. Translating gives CASSLRTSGLNEQFF. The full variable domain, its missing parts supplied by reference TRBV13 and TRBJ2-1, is AAGVIQSPRHLIKEKRETATLKCYPIPRHDTVYWYQQGPGQDPQFLISFYEKMQSDKGSIPDRFSAQQFSDYHSELNMSSLELGDSALYFCASSLRTSGLNEQFFGPGTRLTVL.

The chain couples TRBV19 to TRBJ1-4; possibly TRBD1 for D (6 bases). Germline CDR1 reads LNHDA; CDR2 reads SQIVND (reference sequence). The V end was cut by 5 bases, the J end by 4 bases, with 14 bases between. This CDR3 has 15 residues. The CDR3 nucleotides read TGTGCCAGTAGTCCCAGGACAGCGAATAATGAAAAACTGTTTTTT. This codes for CASSPRTANNEKLFF.

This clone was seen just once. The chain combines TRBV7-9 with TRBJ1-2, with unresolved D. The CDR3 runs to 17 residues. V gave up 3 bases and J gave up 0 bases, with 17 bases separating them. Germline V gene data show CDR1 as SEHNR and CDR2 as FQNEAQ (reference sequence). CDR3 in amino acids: CASSFPDAKLANYGYTF. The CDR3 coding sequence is TGTGCCAGCAGCTTCCCGGATGCGAAGTTAGCTAACTATGGCTACACCTTC.

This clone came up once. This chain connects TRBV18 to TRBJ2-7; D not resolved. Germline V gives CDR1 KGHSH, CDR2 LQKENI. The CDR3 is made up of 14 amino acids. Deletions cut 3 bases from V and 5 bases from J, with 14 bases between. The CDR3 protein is CASSPRATPDEQYF. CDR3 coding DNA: TGTGCCAGCTCACCCCGGGCCACCCCCGACGAGCAGTACTTC.

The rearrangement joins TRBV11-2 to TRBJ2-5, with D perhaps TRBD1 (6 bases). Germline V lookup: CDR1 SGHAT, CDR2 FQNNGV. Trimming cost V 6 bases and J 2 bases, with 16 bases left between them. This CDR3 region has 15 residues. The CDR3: CASSLDRTQQETQYF. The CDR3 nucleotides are TGTGCCAGCAGTCTAGACAGGACACAACAAGAGACCCAGTACTTC. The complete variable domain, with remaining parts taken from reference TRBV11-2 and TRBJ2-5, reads EAGVAQSPRYKIIEKRQSVAFWCNPISGHATLYWYQQILGQGPKLLIQFQNNGVVDDSQLPKDRFSAERLKGVDSTLKIQPAKLEDSAVYLCASSLDRTQQETQYFGPGTRLLVL.

CDR3 bases: TGTGCCAGCAGCCCGACAGGGGCTCGCAATCAGCCCCAGCATTTT. Protein product: CASSPTGARNQPQHF. The gene calls are TRBV9 and TRBJ1-5; 8 nucleotides line up with TRBD1. Germline CDR1 SGDLS, CDR2 YYNGEE. The CDR3 runs 15 residues. V trimming: 4 bases; J trimming: 2 bases; junction bases outside the gene matches: 5.

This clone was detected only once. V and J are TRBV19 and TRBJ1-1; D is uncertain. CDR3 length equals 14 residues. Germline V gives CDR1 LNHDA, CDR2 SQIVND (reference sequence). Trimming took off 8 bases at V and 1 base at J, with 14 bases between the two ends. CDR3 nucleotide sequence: TGTGCCAGTGCCTCCGGGGTGGCGAACACTGAAGCTTTCTTT. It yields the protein CASASGVANTEAFF.

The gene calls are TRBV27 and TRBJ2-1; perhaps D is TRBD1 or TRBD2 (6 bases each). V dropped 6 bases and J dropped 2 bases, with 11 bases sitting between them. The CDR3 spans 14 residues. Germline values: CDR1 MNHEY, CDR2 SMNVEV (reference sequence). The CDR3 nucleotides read TGTGCCAGCAGACAGGGACTGGCCTACAATGAGCAGTTCTTC. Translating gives CASRQGLAYNEQFF.

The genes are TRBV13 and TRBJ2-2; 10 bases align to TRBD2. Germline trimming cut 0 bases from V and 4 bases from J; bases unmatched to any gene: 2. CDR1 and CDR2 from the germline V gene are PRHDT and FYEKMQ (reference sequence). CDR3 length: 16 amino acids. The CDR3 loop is CASSLGLAGATGELFF. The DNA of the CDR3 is TGTGCCAGCAGCTTAGGTCTAGCGGGGGCCACCGGGGAGCTGTTTTTT.

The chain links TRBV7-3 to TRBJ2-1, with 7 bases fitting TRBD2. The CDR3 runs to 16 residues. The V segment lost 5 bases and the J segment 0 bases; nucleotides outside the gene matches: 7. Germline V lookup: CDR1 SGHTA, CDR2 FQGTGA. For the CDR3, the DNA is TGTGCCAGCAGCCACCTAAGCGGGGCCTCCTACAATGAGCAGTTCTTC. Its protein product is CASSHLSGASYNEQFF. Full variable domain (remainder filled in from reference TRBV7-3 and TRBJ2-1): GAGVSQTPSNKVTEKGKYVELRCDPISGHTALYWYRQSLGQGPEFLIYFQGTGAADDSGLPNDRFFAVRPEGSVSTLKIQRTERGDSAVYLCASSHLSGASYNEQFFGPGTRLTVL.

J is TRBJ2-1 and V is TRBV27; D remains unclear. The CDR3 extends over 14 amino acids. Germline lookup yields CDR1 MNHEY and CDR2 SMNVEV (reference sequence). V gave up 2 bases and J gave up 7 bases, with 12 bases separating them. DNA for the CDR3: TGTGCCAGCAGTTTAAGAAATAGGGTGAATGAGCAGTTCTTC. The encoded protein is CASSLRNRVNEQFF.

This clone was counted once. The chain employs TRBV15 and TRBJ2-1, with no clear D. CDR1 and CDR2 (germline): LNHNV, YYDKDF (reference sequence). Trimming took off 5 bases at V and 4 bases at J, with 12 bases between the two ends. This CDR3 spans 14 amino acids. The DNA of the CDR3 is TGTGCCACCAGCCTTGGCTACCCATACAATGAGCAGTTCTTC. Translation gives CATSLGYPYNEQFF.

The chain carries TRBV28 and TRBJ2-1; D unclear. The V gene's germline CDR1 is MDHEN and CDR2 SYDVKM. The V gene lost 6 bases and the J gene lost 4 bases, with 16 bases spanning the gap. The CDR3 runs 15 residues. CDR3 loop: CASRNIGPAYNEQFF. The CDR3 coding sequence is TGTGCCAGCAGGAATATAGGTCCGGCTTACAATGAGCAGTTCTTC. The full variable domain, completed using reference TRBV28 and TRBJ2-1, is DVKVTQSSRYLVKRTGEKVFLECVQDMDHENMFWYRQDPGLGLRLIYFSYDVKMKEKGDIPEGYSVSREKKERFSLILESASTNQTSMYLCASRNIGPAYNEQFFGPGTRLTVL.

As DNA, the CDR3 is TGTGCCAGCAGTGATACAGGGTCCTTATCCTACGAGCAGTACTTC. Translating gives CASSDTGSLSYEQYF. The rearrangement uses TRBV2 and TRBJ2-7; tentatively, D is TRBD1 (6 bases). The CDR3 extends over 15 amino acids. Germline V lookup: CDR1 SNHLY, CDR2 FYNNEI. The V and J ends lost 3 bases and 1 base respectively, with 13 bases between them.

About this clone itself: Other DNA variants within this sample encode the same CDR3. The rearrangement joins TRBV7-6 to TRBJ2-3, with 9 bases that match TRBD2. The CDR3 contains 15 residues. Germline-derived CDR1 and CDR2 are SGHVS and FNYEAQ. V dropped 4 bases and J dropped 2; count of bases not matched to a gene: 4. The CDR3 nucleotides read TGTGCCAGCAGCTCTTTAGCGGGAGTCACAGATACGCAGTATTTT. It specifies CASSSLAGVTDTQYF.

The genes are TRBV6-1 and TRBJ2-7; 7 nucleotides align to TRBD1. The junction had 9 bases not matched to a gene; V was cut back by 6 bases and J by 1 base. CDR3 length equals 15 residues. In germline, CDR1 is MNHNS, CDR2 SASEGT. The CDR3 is CASRRTGGPSYEQYF. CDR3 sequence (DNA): TGTGCCAGCAGACGGACAGGCGGACCGTCCTACGAGCAGTACTTC.

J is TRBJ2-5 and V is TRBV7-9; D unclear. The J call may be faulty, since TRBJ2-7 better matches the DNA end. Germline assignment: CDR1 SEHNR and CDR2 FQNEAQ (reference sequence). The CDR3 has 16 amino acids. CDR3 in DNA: TGTGCCAGCAGCCATTCGAGTGGGTACGGGTCCTACGAGCAGTACTTC. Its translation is CASSHSSGYGSYEQYF.

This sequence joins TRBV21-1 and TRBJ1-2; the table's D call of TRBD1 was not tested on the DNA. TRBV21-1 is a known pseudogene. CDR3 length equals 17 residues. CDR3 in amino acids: CASSKPACGHPGPGYTF. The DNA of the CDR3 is TGTGCCAGCAGCAAACCTGCCTGTGGACACCCCGGTCCTGGCTACACCTTC.

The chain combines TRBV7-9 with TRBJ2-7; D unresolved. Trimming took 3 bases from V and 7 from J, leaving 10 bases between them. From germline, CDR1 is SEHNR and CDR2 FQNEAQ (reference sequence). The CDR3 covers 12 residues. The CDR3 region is CASSLGTREQYF. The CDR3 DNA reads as TGTGCCAGCAGCTTGGGTACGAGGGAGCAGTACTTC.

The CDR3 here is CSGNPASPASGRAYNEQFF. CDR3 in DNA: TGCAGCGGGAATCCCGCGAGTCCGGCTAGCGGGAGGGCCTACAATGAGCAGTTCTTC. The chain has TRBV29-1 and TRBJ2-1, with 12 bases matching TRBD2. Trimming cost V 7 bases and J 2 bases; bases outside gene matches: 18. The CDR3 has 19 residues. Germline CDR1 and CDR2: SQVTM and ANQGSEA.

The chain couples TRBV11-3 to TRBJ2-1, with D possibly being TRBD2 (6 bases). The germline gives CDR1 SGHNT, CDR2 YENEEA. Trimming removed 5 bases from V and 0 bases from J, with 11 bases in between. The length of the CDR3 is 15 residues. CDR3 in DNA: TGTGCCAGCAGCACTGGGGGGAGCTCCTACAATGAGCAGTTCTTC. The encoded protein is CASSTGGSSYNEQFF. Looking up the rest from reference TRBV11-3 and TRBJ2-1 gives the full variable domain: EAGVVQSPRYKIIEKKQPVAFWCNPISGHNTLYWYLQNLGQGPELLIRYENEEAVDDSQLPKDRFSAERLKGVDSTLKIQPAELGDSAVYLCASSTGGSSYNEQFFGPGTRLTVL.

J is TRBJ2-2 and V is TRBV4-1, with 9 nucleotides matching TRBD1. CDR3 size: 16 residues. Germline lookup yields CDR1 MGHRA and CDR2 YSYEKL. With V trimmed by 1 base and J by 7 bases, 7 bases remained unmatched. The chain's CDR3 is CASSQAGTGYNGELFF. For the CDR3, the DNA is TGCGCCAGCAGCCAAGCCGGGACAGGGTATAACGGGGAGCTGTTTTTT.